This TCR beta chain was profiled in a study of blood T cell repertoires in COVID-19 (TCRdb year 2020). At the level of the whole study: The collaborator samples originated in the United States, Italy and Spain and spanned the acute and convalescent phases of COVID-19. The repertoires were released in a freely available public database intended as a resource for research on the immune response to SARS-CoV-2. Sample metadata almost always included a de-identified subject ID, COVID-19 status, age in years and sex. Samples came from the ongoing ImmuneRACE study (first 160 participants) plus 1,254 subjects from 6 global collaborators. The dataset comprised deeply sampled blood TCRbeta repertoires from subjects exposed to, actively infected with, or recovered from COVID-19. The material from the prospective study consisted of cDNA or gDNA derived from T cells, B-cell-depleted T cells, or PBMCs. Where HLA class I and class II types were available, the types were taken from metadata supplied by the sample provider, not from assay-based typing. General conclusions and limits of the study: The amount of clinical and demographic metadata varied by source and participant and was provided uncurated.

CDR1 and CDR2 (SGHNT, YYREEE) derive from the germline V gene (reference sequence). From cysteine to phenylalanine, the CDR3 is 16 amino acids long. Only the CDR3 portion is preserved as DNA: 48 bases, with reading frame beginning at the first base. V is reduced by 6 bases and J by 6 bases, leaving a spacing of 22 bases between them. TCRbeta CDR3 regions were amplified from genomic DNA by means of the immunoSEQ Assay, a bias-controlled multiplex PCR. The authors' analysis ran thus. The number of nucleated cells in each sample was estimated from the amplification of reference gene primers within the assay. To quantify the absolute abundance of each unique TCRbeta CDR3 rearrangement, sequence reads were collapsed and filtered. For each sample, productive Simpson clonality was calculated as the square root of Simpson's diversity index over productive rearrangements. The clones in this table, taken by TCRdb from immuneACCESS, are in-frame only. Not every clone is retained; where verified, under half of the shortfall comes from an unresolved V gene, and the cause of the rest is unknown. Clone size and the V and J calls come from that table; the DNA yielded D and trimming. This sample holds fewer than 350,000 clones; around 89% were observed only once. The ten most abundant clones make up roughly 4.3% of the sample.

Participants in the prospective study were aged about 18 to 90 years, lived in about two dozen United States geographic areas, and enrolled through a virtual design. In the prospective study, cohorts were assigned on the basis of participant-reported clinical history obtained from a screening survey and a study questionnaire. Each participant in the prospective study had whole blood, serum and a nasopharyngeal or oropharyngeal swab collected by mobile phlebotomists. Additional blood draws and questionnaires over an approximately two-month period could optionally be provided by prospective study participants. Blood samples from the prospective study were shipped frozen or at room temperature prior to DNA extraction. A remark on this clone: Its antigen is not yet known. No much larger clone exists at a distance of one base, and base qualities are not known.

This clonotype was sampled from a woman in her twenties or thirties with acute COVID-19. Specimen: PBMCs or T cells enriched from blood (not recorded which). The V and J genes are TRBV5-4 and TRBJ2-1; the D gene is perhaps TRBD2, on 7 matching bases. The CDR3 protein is CASNPTGREGSNEQFF. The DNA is TGTGCCAGCAACCCTACAGGGAGGGAGGGATCCAATGAGCAGTTCTTC.